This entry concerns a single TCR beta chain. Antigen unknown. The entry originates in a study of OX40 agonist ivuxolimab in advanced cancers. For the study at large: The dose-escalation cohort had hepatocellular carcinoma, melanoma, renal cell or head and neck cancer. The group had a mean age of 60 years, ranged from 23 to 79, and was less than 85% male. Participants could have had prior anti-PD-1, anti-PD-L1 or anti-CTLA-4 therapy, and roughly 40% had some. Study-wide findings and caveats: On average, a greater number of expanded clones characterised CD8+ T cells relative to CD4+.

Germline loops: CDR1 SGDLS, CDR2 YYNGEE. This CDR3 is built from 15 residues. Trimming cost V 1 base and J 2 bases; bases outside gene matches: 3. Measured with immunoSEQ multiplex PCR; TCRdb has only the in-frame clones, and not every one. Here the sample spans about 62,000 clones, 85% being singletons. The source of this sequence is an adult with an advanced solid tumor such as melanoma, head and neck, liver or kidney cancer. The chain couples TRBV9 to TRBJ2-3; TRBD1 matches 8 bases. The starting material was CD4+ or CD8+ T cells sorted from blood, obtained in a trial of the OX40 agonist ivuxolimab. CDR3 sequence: CASSVRTGNTDTQYF. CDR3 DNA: TGTGCCAGCAGCGTAAGGACAGGGAACACAGATACGCAGTATTTT.